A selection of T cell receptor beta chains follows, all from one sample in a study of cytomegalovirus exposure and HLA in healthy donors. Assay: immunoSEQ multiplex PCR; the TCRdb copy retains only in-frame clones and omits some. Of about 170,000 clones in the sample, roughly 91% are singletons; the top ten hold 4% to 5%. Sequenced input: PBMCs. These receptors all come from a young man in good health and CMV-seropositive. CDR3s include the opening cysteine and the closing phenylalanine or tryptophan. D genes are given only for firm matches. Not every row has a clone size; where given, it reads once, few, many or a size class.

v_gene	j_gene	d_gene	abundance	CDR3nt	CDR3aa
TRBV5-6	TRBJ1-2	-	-	TGTGCCAGCAGCTTGGCCTCGGACAAACTCCCTAACTATGGCTACACCTTC	CASSLASDKLPNYGYTF
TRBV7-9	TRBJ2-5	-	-	TGTGCCAGCAGCCCCGGGGAGACCCAGTACTTC	CASSPGETQYF
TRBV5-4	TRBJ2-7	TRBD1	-	TGTGCCAGCAGCTGGGGACAGGCCCCCTACGAGCAGTACTTC	CASSWGQAPYEQYF
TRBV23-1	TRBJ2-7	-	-	TGCGCCAGCCGAAGAGTTTACAGGACTAACTACGAGCAGTACTTC	CASRRVYRTNYEQYF
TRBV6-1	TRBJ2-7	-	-	TGTGCCAGCAGTGAAACAGCTTACGAGCAGTACTTC	CASSETAYEQYF
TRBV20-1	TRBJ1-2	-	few	TGCAGTGCTAGGGAGGGGTATGGCTACACCTTC	CSAREGYGYTF
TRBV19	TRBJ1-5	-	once	TGTGCCAGTAGTATGATGGGGGGGGATCAGCCCCAGCATTTT	CASSMMGGDQPQHF
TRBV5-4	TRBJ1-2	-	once	TGTGCCAGCACCACGGACACCCGAAACTATGGCTACACCTTC	CASTTDTRNYGYTF
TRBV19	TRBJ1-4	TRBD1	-	TGTGCCAGTTACGGACAGGGTCGGGAAAAACTGTTTTTT	CASYGQGREKLFF
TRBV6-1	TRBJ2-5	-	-	TGTGCCAGCAGTGCCAGGGGGGCGACCCAAGAGACCCAGTACTTC	CASSARGATQETQYF
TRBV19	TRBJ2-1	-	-	TGTGCCAGTAGATTTCAGGGCTCCTACAATGAGCAGTTCTTC	CASRFQGSYNEQFF
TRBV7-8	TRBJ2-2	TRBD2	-	TGTGCCAGCAGCCCCATAACGACTAGCGCGAACACCGGGGAGCTGTTTTTT	CASSPITTSANTGELFF
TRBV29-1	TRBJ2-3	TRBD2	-	TGCAGCTGCGGGACTAGCGGGAGTCTAGATACGCAGTATTTT	CSCGTSGSLDTQYF
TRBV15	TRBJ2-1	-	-	TGTGCCACCAGCAGCCCTGCGGGCCAGGGGAATGAGCAGTTCTTC	CATSSPAGQGNEQFF
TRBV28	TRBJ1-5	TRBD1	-	TGTGCCAGCCGGGGACAGGCCGTTTATAGCAATCAGCCCCAGCATTTT	CASRGQAVYSNQPQHF
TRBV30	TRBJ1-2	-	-	TGTGCCTGGAGTCAAATATCGGGTCTCTTTGGCTACACCTTC	CAWSQISGLFGYTF
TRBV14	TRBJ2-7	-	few	TGTGCCAGCAGCTACCTGACTTCTTACGAGCAGTACTTC	CASSYLTSYEQYF
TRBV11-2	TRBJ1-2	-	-	TGTGCCAGCAGCCCAGAATCCCGGACAGCCATCTATGGCTACACCTTC	CASSPESRTAIYGYTF
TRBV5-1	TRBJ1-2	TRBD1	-	TGCGCCAGCAGTAACGGACAGGGTACGCACTATGGCTACACCTTC	CASSNGQGTHYGYTF
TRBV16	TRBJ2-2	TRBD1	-	TGTGCCAGCAGCCAATATTGGACAGGGGGTACCGGGGAGCTGTTTTTT	CASSQYWTGGTGELFF
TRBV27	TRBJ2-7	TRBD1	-	TGTGCCAGCAGTCCGGGACAGGGTTTCGAGCAGTACTTC	CASSPGQGFEQYF
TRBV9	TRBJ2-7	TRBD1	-	TGTGCCAGCAGCGTAGGCGCTCGGGACAGTCCTGAAGAGCAGTACTTC	CASSVGARDSPEEQYF
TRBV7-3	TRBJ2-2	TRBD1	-	TGTGCCAGCAGCCCCCGGACAGGGACCGGGGAGCTGTTTTTT	CASSPRTGTGELFF
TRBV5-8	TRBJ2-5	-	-	TGTGCCAGCAGCTCCGAAACGGGAGTTCAAGAGACCCAGTACTTC	CASSSETGVQETQYF
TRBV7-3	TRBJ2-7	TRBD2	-	TGTGCCAGCAGCTTACCCCACGGGAGGACCTACGAGCAGTACTTC	CASSLPHGRTYEQYF
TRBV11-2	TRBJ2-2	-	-	TGTGCCACCCCATGGGGGAGGCTAAACACCGGGGAGCTGTTTTTT	CATPWGRLNTGELFF
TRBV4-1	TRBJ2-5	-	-	TGCGCCAGCAGCCAAAACGCGGGGTACCAAGAGACCCAGTACTTC	CASSQNAGYQETQYF
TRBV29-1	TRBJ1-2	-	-	TGCAGCGTTGCCCGCGGCGGAGTAGGAGACTATGGCTACACCTTC	CSVARGGVGDYGYTF
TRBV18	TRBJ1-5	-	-	TGTGCCAGCTCACATGGGGGGGATCAGCCCCAGCATTTT	CASSHGGDQPQHF
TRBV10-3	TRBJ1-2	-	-	TGTGCCATCAGTGAGTCTGACTGGGACTCTGGCTATGGCTACACCTTC	CAISESDWDSGYGYTF
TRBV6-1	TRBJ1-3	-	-	TGTGCCAGCAGTGGGGGGGGGTTCTCTGGAAACACCATATATTTT	CASSGGGFSGNTIYF
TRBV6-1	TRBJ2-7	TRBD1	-	TGTGCCAGCAACATAGGACAGGACTACGAGCAGTACTTC	CASNIGQDYEQYF
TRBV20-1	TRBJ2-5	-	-	TGCAGTGCTCGCAACGGAGAGACCCAGTACTTC	CSARNGETQYF
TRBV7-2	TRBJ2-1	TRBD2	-	TGTGCCAGCAGCTCCGAGAGGGGCGGGAGGGCCGGGAATGAGCAGTTCTTC	CASSSERGGRAGNEQFF
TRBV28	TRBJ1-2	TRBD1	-	TGTGCCAGCAGACGGACAGGGGGGGGATATGGCTACACCTTC	CASRRTGGGYGYTF
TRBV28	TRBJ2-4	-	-	TGTGCCAGCAGTCGTTACCTACCGGAAGGGGGTCTAGCCAAAAACATTCAGTACTTC	CASSRYLPEGGLAKNIQYF
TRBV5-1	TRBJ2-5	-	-	TGCGCCAGCAGCTGGACCGGGACACTCCAAGAGACCCAGTACTTC	CASSWTGTLQETQYF
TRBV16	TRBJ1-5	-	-	TGTGCCAGTTCAAGGGGCCCCAATCAGCCCCAGCATTTT	CASSRGPNQPQHF
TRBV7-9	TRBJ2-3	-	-	TGTGCCAGCAGCTCTCCTAGCAGCACTTTTCTATTCACAGATACGCAGTATTTT	CASSSPSSTFLFTDTQYF
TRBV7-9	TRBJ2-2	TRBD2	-	TGTGCCAGCTCAGCTTATCATTACGGGAGGGGAACCGGGGAGCTGTTTTTT	CASSAYHYGRGTGELFF
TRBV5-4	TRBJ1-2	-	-	TGTGCCAGCAGCGCCAACCAGGGGTCAAAGAACTATGGCTACACCTTC	CASSANQGSKNYGYTF
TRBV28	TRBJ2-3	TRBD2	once	TGTGCCAGCAGTCCCACTAGCGCCGCCACAGATACGCAGTATTTT	CASSPTSAATDTQYF
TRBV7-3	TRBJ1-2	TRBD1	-	TGTGCCAGCAGCCCAGGGGGTCAAAACTATGGCTACACCTTC	CASSPGGQNYGYTF
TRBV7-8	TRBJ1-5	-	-	TGTGCCAGCAGCTTGGATACAGGTCGGCCCCAGCATTTT	CASSLDTGRPQHF
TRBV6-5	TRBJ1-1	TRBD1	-	TGTGCCAGCAGTCGCGATTACAGGGGAAGGCCTGAAGCTTTCTTT	CASSRDYRGRPEAFF
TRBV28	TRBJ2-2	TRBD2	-	TGTGCCAGCAGTTTGGGTGGACTAGTCGAGTACTCCGGGGAGCTGTTTTTT	CASSLGGLVEYSGELFF
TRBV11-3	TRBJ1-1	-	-	TGTGCCAGCAGCTCGGACGGGGGCACTGAAGCTTTCTTT	CASSSDGGTEAFF
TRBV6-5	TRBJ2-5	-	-	TGTGCCAGCAGGGCCTCAGGGAAAGAGACCCAGTACTTC	CASRASGKETQYF
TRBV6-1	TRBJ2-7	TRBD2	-	TGTGCCAGCAGTGAACCAGGGACTAGTACCCTAGGTGGGCAGTACTTC	CASSEPGTSTLGGQYF
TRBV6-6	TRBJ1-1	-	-	TGTGCCAGCAGCCCGAGTGGACGGGGAACTGAAGCTTTCTTT	CASSPSGRGTEAFF
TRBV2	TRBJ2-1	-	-	TGTGCCAGCAGTTTTCTTCGGGAGACCTCCTACAATGAGCAGTTCTTC	CASSFLRETSYNEQFF
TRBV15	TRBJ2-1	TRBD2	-	TGTGCCACCAGCAGCTCTGTGGGACTAGCGGGCTCCTACAATGAGCAGTTCTTC	CATSSSVGLAGSYNEQFF
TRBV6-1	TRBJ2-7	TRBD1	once	TGTGCCAGCAATGAAGAGAGGACAGGCGAGCAGTACTTC	CASNEERTGEQYF
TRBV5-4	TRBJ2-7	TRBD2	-	TGTGCCAGCAGCTTGACAGCGGGAGGGCCAGACGAGCAGTACTTC	CASSLTAGGPDEQYF